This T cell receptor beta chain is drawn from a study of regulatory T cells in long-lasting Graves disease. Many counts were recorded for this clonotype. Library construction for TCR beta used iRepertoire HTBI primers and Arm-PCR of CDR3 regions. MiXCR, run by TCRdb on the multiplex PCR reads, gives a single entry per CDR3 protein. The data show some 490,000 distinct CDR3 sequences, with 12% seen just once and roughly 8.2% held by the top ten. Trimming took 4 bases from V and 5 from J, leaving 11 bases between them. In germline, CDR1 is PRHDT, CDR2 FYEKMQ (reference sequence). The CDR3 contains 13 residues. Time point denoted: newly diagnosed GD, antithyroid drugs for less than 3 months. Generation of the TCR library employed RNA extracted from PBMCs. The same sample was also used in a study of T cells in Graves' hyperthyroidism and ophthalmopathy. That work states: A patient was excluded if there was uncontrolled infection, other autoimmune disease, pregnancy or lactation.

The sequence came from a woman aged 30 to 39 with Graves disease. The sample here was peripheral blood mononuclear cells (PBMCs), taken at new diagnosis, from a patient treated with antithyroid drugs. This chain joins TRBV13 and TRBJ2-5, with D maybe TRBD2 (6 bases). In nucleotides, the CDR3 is TGTGCCAGCAGCTATCGGGAGACGGAGACCCAGTACTTC. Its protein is CASSYRETETQYF.